The clone carrying this T cell receptor (beta chain) occurred a few times. This record belongs to a study of CD8 T cells in ankylosing spondylitis. TCRdb re-called the 5' RACE reads with MiXCR, one entry per CDR3 protein. The sample lists roughly 240,000 distinct CDR3 sequences, approximately 8% seen once, with 4.8% in the top ten. The CDR3 extends over 16 amino acids. The germline V gene encodes CDR1 KGHSH and CDR2 LQKENI. V dropped 4 bases and J dropped 3 bases, with 18 bases sitting between them. The clonotype comes from a female donor with ankylosing spondylitis or in good health (not recorded which). The specimen sequenced was blood, either unsorted or a sorted T cell fraction (not recorded which). The chain has TRBV18 and TRBJ1-1, with D tentatively TRBD1 (5 bases). The CDR3 region has the DNA TGTGCCAGCTCACACACTAAGGGGTTGTTGGACACTGAAGCTTTCTTT. Translation: CASSHTKGLLDTEAFF.